Presented here are 21 T cell receptor beta chains from one specimen sequenced in a study of blood T cell repertoires in COVID-19 (dated by TCRdb to the early 2020s). The protocol used for the library was the immunoSEQ multiplex PCR assay. Not all clones reach the TCRdb copy of this immuneACCESS table, which keeps in-frame sequences only. Checked studies attribute under half of the gap to unresolved V genes and leave the rest unexplained. This sample gives 50,000 to 80,000 clones in total; about three quarters of them show up just once. Less than 6% of the sample goes to the ten largest clones. Sequences were obtained from peripheral blood. These receptors originate from a human donor in a cohort sampled during active COVID-19.

The chain is built from TRBV2 and TRBJ2-5; weak D call: TRBD1 (5 bases). Germline CDR1 and CDR2: SNHLY and FYNNEI. Trimming removed 4 bases at V and 7 bases at J, with 13 bases between. This CDR3 has 13 residues. CDR3 sequence: CASSAIGVGTQYF. The CDR3 DNA reads as TGTGCCAGCAGTGCGATAGGGGTCGGGACCCAGTACTTC.

This clone was seen more than once but under ten times. The genes are TRBV9 and TRBJ1-5, with D possibly TRBD1 on 5 matching bases. The CDR3 runs 15 residues. Trimming removed 0 bases at V and 7 bases at J, with 14 bases between. Germline loops: CDR1 SGDLS, CDR2 YYNGEE. Here the CDR3 DNA reads TGTGCCAGCAGCGTAGACGGGGGACGGGGGCAGCCCCAGCATTTT. It is translated as CASSVDGGRGQPQHF.

This sequence joins TRBV7-9 and TRBJ1-1; TRBD1 agrees at 8 bases. The germline gives CDR1 SEHNR, CDR2 FQNEAQ (reference sequence). This CDR3 region has 13 residues. J gave up 5 bases and V 5 bases, and 4 bases lay outside the gene matches. The CDR3 DNA follows: TGTGCCAGCAGCGGCGACAGGGGTACTGAAGCTTTCTTT. Its protein product is CASSGDRGTEAFF.

In DNA, the CDR3 is TGTGCCAGCAGTTTATCCCTTGGGGCCTATGGCTACACCTTC. Amino acids: CASSLSLGAYGYTF. The chain joins TRBV28 to TRBJ1-2; tentative D call: TRBD1 (5 bases). The V gene lost 1 base and the J gene lost 4 bases, with 10 bases spanning the gap. The CDR3 consists of 14 residues. Germline V gives CDR1 MDHEN, CDR2 SYDVKM.

This clone turned up a few times. The J gene is TRBJ1-5, the V gene TRBV27; D is ambiguous. The length of the CDR3 is 14 residues. Germline V CDR1 and CDR2: MNHEY, SMNVEV (reference sequence). Trimming took 0 bases from V and 7 from J, leaving 10 bases between them. The CDR3 loop is CASSLSGNEQPQHF. CDR3 bases: TGTGCCAGCAGTTTATCTGGCAATGAACAGCCCCAGCATTTT.

V is TRBV4-2 and J is TRBJ2-7; a weak D match, TRBD1 (6 bases). The V and J ends lost 6 bases and 5 bases respectively, with 14 bases between them. CDR3 size: 13 residues. Germline CDR1 LGHNA, CDR2 YNFKEQ. The CDR3 protein is CASRQTGSDEQYF. The CDR3 nucleotides are TGTGCCAGCAGGCAGACAGGTTCCGACGAGCAGTACTTC.

The V and J genes are TRBV5-4 and TRBJ2-5; 12 bases are a match to TRBD2. Germline assignment: CDR1 SGHNT and CDR2 YYREEE (reference sequence). The V gene end was trimmed by 4 bases and the J gene end by 5 bases; junction bases not matched to a gene: 6. This CDR3 contains 15 residues. CDR3 loop: CASSRTSGAYETQYF. CDR3 nucleotide sequence: TGTGCCAGCAGCCGGACTAGCGGGGCGTACGAGACCCAGTACTTC.

The chain recombines TRBV7-2 with TRBJ2-7, with 12 bases that match TRBD2. Germline V gene lookup returns CDR1 SGHTA and CDR2 FQGNSA. This CDR3 has 14 residues. J gave up 5 bases and V 5 bases, and 4 bases lay outside the gene matches. As DNA, the CDR3 is TGTGCCAGCAGCCAACTAGCGGGGGGCCACGAGCAGTACTTC. Encoded protein: CASSQLAGGHEQYF.

The chain recombines TRBV6-5 with TRBJ2-4; TRBD1 matches 10 bases. The V gene's germline CDR1 is MNHEY and CDR2 SVGAGI. The length of the CDR3 is 16 residues. V was clipped by 3 bases and J by 2 bases; unmatched bases: 4. CDR3 sequence (DNA): TGTGCCAGCAGTTATGGGACAGGGGATCCCAAAAACATTCAGTACTTC. It specifies CASSYGTGDPKNIQYF.

This sequence joins TRBV19 and TRBJ1-5; 9 bases agree with TRBD1. The CDR3 spans 15 residues. Germline CDR1 reads LNHDA; CDR2 reads SQIVND (reference sequence). J was trimmed by 2 bases and V by 5 bases; bases with no gene match: 4. This chain's CDR3 is CASSGDRAGNQPQHF. The CDR3 DNA sequence: TGTGCCAGTAGTGGGGACAGGGCTGGCAATCAGCCCCAGCATTTT.

The CDR3 bases are TGCGCCAGCACCCACTACTCGTCAGGGGTCGGCACTGAAGCTTTCTTT. Encoded protein: CASTHYSSGVGTEAFF. This sequence joins TRBV4-1 and TRBJ1-1, with TRBD1 as a possible D gene (6 bases). Trimming left V 7 bases short and J 4 bases short, with 22 bases between. The CDR3 is 16 amino acids. Per germline, CDR1 MGHRA and CDR2 YSYEKL.

This clone showed up just a few times. This chain joins TRBV6-6 and TRBJ1-2; D remains ambiguous. V gave up 7 bases and J gave up 3 bases, with 18 bases separating them. Per the germline V gene, CDR1 is MNHNY and CDR2 is SVGAGI (reference sequence). The CDR3 length is 15 residues. CDR3 nucleotides: TGTGCCAGCACCACGGTTGATCCCGGAGACTATGGCTACACCTTC. The encoded protein is CASTTVDPGDYGYTF.

The rearrangement uses TRBV6-5 and TRBJ1-2; D remains unclear. The CDR3 runs 11 residues. V was trimmed by 8 bases and J by 5 bases, leaving 9 bases between them. The germline V gene has CDR1 MNHEY and CDR2 SVGAGI. This CDR3 reads CASQVGYGYTF. The CDR3 DNA is TGTGCCAGCCAAGTCGGGTATGGCTACACCTTC.

The chain joins TRBV2 to TRBJ1-5; D perhaps matches TRBD1 (6 bases). The CDR3 has 15 amino acids. Germline assignment: CDR1 SNHLY and CDR2 FYNNEI. V was clipped by 6 bases and J by 4 bases, with 16 bases between them. In DNA form, the CDR3 reads TGTGCCAGCAGCATACAGGGTGGCGAGAATCAGCCCCAGCATTTT. Translation gives CASSIQGGENQPQHF. Full variable domain (missing parts from reference TRBV2 and TRBJ1-5): EPEVTQTPSHQVTQMGQEVILRCVPISNHLYFYWYRQILGQKVEFLVSFYNNEISEKSEIFDDQFSVERPDGSNFTLKIRSTKLEDSAMYFCASSIQGGENQPQHFGDGTRLSIL.

This clone was seen a single time. This sequence joins TRBV9 and TRBJ2-7, with no clear D. The CDR3 runs 14 residues. From germline, CDR1 is SGDLS and CDR2 YYNGEE. V dropped 4 bases and J dropped 0 bases, with 11 bases sitting between them. DNA for the CDR3: TGTGCCAGCAGCCCAACTTCGAGCTCCTACGAGCAGTACTTC. Protein sequence: CASSPTSSSYEQYF.

In its sample, this clone ranks as medium-sized. The chain carries TRBV5-1 and TRBJ1-1; 8 positions match TRBD1. V shed 5 bases and J 1 base; nucleotides not matched to a gene: 7. The CDR3 sequence is 15 residues long. CDR1 and CDR2 from the germline V gene are SGHRS and YFSETQ. The CDR3 here is CASSSGGAGNTEAFF. CDR3 in DNA: TGCGCCAGCAGTTCAGGGGGCGCGGGGAACACTGAAGCTTTCTTT.

The J gene is TRBJ2-2, the V gene TRBV5-1; D is possibly TRBD1 (6 bases). V was cut by 4 bases and J by 3 bases, with 13 bases left in between. CDR1 SGHRS and CDR2 YFSETQ come from the germline V gene. There are 15 residues in the CDR3. The CDR3 loop reads CASSVTGQDTGELFF. The CDR3 DNA sequence: TGCGCCAGCAGCGTAACGGGACAAGACACCGGGGAGCTGTTTTTT.

The chain joins TRBV12-3 or TRBV12-4 to TRBJ1-2; a possible D gene is TRBD1 (6 bases). The V gene lost 6 bases and the J gene lost 5 bases, with 13 bases spanning the gap. The CDR3 has 13 residues. CDR3 protein: CASSLGQKYGYTF. The CDR3 nucleotides are TGTGCCAGCAGCCTCGGACAGAAATATGGCTACACCTTC.

The chain uses TRBV19 and TRBJ1-4; the match to TRBD1 covers 12 bases. V shed 9 bases, J shed 8 bases, and the junction held 4 bases outside the gene matches. The germline V gene encodes CDR1 LNHDA and CDR2 SQIVND (reference sequence). CDR3 length: 13 residues. The CDR3 loop reads CASRDRGLEKLFF. CDR3 in DNA: TGTGCCAGCCGGGACAGGGGGCTGGAAAAACTGTTTTTT.

This clone was seen only once. The chain employs TRBV4-3 and TRBJ2-1; TRBD2 agrees at 11 bases. V was pared by 0 bases and J by 2 bases, with 3 bases of the junction left unmatched. CDR1 and CDR2 (germline): LGHNA, YSLEER. The CDR3 spans 17 residues. CDR3 coding DNA: TGCGCCAGCAGCCAAGATCTAGCGGGGGGCCCCTACAATGAGCAGTTCTTC. This codes for CASSQDLAGGPYNEQFF.

V usage is TRBV5-1 and J usage is TRBJ2-7; D perhaps matches TRBD1 (6 bases). V lost 2 bases to trimming and J lost 4 bases, with 13 bases between them. Germline lookup yields CDR1 SGHRS and CDR2 YFSETQ. The CDR3 extends over 14 amino acids. As DNA, the CDR3 is TGCGCCAGCAGCTTAGTGGGGGCCCAATACGAGCAGTACTTC. Translating it yields CASSLVGAQYEQYF.